This TCR beta chain was identified in a study of T cells and Merkel cell carcinoma outcomes. Produced via immunoSEQ multiplex PCR; TCRdb's table is partial and in-frame only. The sample includes about 19,000 clones, approximately 80% of them seen just once. This sequence originates from a human donor with Merkel cell carcinoma. Sample: tumor tissue from Merkel cell carcinoma.

As DNA, the CDR3 is TGTGCCAGCAGCGTAGAGGACAGTAACTATGGCTACACCTTC. Translating gives CASSVEDSNYGYTF. J is TRBJ1-2 and V is TRBV9, with D tentatively TRBD1 (6 bases). Germline loops: CDR1 SGDLS, CDR2 YYNGEE. Trimming took 0 bases from V and 1 from J, leaving 7 bases between them. This CDR3 is built from 14 residues.